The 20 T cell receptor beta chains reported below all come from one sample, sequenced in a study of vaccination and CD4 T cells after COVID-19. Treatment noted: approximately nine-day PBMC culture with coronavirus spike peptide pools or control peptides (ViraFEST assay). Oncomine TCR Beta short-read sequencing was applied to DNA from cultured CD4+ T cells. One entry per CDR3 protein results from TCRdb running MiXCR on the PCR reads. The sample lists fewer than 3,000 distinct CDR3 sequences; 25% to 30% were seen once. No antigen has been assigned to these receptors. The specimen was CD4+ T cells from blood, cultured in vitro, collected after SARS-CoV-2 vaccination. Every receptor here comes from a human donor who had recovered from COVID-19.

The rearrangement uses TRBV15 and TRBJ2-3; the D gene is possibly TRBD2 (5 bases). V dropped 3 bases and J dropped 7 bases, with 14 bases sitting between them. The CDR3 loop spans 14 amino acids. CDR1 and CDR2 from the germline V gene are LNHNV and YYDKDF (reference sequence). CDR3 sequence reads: CATSRDSPGYTQYF. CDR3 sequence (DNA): TGTGCCACCAGCAGGGACTCCCCGGGGTATACGCAGTATTTT.

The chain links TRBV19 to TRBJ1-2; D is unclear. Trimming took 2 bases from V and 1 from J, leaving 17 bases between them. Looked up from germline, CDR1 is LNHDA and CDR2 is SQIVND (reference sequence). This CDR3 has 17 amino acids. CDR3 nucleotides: TGTGCCAGTAGTATACTCTTCTGGACCGTCCTTAACTATGGCTACACCTTC. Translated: CASSILFWTVLNYGYTF.

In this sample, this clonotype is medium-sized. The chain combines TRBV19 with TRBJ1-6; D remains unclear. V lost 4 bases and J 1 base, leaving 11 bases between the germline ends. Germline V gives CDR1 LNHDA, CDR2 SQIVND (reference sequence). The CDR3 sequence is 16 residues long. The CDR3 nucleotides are TGTGCCAGTAGTAGGAGGGAAGCGTCCTATAATTCACCCCTCCACTTT. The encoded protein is CASSRREASYNSPLHF.

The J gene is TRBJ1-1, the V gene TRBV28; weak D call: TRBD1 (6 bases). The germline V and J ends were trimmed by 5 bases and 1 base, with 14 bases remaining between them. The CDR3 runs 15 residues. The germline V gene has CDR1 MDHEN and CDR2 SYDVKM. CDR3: CASSNNQGRNTEAFF. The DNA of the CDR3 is TGTGCCAGCAGTAACAACCAGGGGAGGAACACTGAAGCTTTCTTT.

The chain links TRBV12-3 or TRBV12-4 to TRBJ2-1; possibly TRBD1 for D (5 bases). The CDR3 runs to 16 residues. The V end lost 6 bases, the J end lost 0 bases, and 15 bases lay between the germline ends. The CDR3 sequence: CASSRRDSSSYNEQFF. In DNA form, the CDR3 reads TGTGCCAGCAGCAGGAGAGACAGCTCCTCCTACAATGAGCAGTTCTTC.

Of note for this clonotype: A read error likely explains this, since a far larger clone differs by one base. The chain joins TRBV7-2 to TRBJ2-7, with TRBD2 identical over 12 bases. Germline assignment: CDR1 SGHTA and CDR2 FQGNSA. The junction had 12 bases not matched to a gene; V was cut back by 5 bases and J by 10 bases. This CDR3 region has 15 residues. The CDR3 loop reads CASSASGGVQEAQYF. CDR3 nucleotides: TGTGCCAGCAGCGCTAGCGGGGGGGTCCAAGAGGCCCAGTACTTC.

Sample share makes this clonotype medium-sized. The DNA for the CDR3 is TGCAGTGCTAGGGACCCAGGGTACGGCTACACCTTC. Protein: CSARDPGYGYTF. The genes are TRBV20-1 and TRBJ1-2; perhaps TRBD1 as D (5 bases). V was shortened by 3 bases and J by 8 bases, with 13 bases between the two germline ends. The CDR3 extends over 12 amino acids. CDR1 and CDR2 (germline): DFQATT, SNEGSKA (reference sequence).

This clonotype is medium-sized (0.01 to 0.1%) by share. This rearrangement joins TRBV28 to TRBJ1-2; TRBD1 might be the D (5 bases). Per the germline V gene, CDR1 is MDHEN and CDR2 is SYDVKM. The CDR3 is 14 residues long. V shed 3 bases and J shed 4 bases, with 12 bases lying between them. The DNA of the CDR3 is TGTGCCAGCAGTTTCCGGGGGACGGTCTATGGCTACACCTTC. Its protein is CASSFRGTVYGYTF.

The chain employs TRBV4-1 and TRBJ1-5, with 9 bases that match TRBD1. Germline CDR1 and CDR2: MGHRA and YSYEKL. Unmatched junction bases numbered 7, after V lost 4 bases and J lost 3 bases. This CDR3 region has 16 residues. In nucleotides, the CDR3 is TGCGCCAGCAGCCCGGGCAACAGGGGGCCCAATCAGCCCCAGCATTTT. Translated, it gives CASSPGNRGPNQPQHF.

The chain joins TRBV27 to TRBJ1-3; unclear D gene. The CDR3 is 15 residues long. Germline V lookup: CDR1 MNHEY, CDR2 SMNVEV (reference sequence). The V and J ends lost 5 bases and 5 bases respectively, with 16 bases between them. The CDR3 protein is CASSPNGYYRNTIYF. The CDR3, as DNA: TGTGCCAGCAGTCCAAACGGCTATTACAGAAACACCATATATTTT.

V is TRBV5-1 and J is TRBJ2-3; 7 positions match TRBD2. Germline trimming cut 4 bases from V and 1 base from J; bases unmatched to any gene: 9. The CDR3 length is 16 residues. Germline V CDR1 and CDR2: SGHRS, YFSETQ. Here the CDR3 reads CASSLRGGGGTDTQYF. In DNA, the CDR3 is TGCGCCAGCAGCCTCCGCGGGGGAGGGGGCACAGATACGCAGTATTTT.

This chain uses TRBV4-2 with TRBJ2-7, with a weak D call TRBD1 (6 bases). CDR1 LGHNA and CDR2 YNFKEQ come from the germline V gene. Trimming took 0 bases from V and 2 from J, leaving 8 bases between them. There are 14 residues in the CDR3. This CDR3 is CASSQDSGAYEQYF. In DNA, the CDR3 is TGTGCCAGCAGCCAAGATTCAGGGGCCTACGAGCAGTACTTC.

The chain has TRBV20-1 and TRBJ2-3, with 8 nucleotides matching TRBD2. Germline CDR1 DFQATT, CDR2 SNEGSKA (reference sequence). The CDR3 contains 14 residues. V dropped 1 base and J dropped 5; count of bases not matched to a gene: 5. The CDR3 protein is CSARGPGGVDTQYF. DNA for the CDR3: TGCAGTGCTAGAGGCCCGGGGGGGGTAGATACGCAGTATTTT.

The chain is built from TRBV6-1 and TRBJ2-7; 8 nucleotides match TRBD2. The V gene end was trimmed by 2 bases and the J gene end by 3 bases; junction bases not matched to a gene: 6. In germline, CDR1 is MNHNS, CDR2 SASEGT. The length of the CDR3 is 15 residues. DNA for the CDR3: TGTGCCAGCAGTGAATTGGCTAGCGGGCGCTACGAGCAGTACTTC. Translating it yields CASSELASGRYEQYF.

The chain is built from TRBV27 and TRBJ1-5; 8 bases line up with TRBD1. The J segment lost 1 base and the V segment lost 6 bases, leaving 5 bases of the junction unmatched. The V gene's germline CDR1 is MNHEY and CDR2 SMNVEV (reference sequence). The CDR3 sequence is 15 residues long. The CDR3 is CASRPTGGSNQPQHF. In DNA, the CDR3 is TGTGCCAGCAGACCAACAGGGGGGAGCAATCAGCCCCAGCATTTT.

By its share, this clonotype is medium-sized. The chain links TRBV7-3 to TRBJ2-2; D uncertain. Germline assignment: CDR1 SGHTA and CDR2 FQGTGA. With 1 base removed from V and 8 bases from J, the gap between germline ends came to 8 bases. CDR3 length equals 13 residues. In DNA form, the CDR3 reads TGTGCCAGCAGCTTAATCCCCCAGGGGGAGCTGTTTTTT. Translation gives CASSLIPQGELFF.

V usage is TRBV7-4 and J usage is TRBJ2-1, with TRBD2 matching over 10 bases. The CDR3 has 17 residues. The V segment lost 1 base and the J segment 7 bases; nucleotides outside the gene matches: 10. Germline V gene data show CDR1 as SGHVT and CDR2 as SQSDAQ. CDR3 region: CASSLEIAGGPSNEQFF. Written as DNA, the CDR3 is TGTGCCAGCAGCTTAGAAATAGCGGGGGGACCCTCGAATGAGCAGTTCTTC.

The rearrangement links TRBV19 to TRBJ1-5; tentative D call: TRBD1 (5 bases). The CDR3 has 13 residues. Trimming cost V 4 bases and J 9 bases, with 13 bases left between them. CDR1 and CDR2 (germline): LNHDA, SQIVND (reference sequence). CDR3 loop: CASSRGTNTPQHF. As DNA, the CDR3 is TGTGCCAGTAGTAGGGGGACCAATACGCCCCAGCATTTT.

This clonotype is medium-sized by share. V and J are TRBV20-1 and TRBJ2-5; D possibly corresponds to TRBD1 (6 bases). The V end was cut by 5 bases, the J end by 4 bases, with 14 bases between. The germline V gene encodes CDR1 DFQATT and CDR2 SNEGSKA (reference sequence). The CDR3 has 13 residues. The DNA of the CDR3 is TGCAGTGCTCCTGGACCAGGGGCAGAGACCCAGTACTTC. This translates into CSAPGPGAETQYF.

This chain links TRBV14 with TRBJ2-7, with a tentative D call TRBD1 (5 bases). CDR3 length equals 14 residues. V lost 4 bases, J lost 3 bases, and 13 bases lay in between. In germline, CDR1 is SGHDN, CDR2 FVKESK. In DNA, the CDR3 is TGTGCCAGCAGCCCCCCTGGGGCAGTCTACGAGCAGTACTTC. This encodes CASSPPGAVYEQYF.